This TCR beta chain was retrieved from a study of cytomegalovirus exposure and HLA in healthy donors. The ends were cut back, 5 bases at V and 2 bases at J, with 16 bases in the middle. The CDR3 consists of 17 residues. Germline lookup yields CDR1 SEHNR and CDR2 FQNEAQ (reference sequence). Only a few counts were recorded for this clone. PCR amplification relied on 60 Vbeta primers (plus 13 Jbeta primers). Profiling relied on immunoSEQ multiplex PCR, and the TCRdb table lists in-frame clones only, not all of them. The sample lists more than 110,000 clones, 55% to 80% occurring once. The sample consisted of PBMCs. The gene calls are TRBV7-9 and TRBJ2-6; tentative D call: TRBD2 (5 bases). The TCR was taken from a human donor in good health. The CDR3 loop reads CASSQPGWGTGANVLTF. The CDR3 DNA reads TGTGCCAGCAGCCAGCCGGGATGGGGAACTGGGGCCAACGTCCTGACTTTC.